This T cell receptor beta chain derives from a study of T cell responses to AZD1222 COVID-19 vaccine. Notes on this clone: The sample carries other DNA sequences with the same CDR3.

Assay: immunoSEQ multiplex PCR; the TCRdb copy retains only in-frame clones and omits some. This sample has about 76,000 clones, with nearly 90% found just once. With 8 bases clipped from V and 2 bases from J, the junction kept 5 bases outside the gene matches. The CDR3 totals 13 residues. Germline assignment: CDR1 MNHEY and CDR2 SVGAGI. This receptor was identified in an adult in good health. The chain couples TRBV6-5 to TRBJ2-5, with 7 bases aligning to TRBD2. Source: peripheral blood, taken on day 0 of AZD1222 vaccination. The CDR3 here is CASGRDLQETQYF. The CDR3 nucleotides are TGTGCCAGCGGGAGGGACCTACAAGAGACCCAGTACTTC.